Given below is one T cell receptor (beta chain) in context. The length of the CDR3 is 15 residues. Trimming at V came to 4 bases and at J to 0 bases, leaving 3 bases not matched to a gene. From germline, CDR1 is KGHSH and CDR2 LQKENI. This record comes from a study of T cell changes during pregnancy in multiple sclerosis. Generated by immunoSEQ multiplex PCR, the TCRdb table keeps only in-frame clones and is missing some. Of roughly 74,000 clones listed, 80% to 90% are singletons. The genes are TRBV18 and TRBJ1-5, with TRBD1 matching over 7 bases. This sequence originates from a female donor with multiple sclerosis, enrolled in a pregnancy study. The sample was peripheral blood, taken before pregnancy. This CDR3 reads CASSRGQDSNQPQHF. Here the CDR3 DNA reads TGTGCCAGCTCACGAGGACAGGATAGCAATCAGCCCCAGCATTTT.